This T cell receptor (beta chain) came from a study of a mutant IDH1 vaccine in newly diagnosed glioma (TCRdb year 2021). Looking at the study overall: In the chemotherapy-containing groups, vaccination started alongside temozolomide cycles, whereas in patients who had radiotherapy alone it started 4-6 weeks after radiotherapy. The approximately 32 treated patients were roughly 62% male and around 40% female, with a mean age of about 38 years. Before enrollment, patients had received standard therapy of radiotherapy alone, temozolomide alone, or radiochemotherapy with temozolomide; most received the combination. Visit V12 was the week-35 safety follow-up and visit V13 was the week-47 end of study. Peripheral blood was drawn at six visits: V03 (baseline), V05, V07, V10, V12 and V13. For exploratory analyses, longitudinal TCRB deep sequencing was carried out in 25 treated patients wherever samples were available. The investigation overall reported the following: The authors noted that analyses of patient blood samples could not be reproduced because of sample limitations. Pseudoprogression seemed to be unrelated to changes in the top peripheral T cell clonotypes found by TCRB sequencing. Across multiple MHC alleles, vaccine-induced immune responses were seen in around 93% of patients. Availability determined which PBMC samples were chosen for TCRB deep sequencing.

Reading the label with the study, this specimen's time point is: week 47, end of study. Each vaccine dose was 300 ug of a 20-mer mutant IDH1 peptide in Montanide, given subcutaneously with topical imiquimod. Patients received eight vaccinations in weeks 1, 3, 5, 7, 11, 15, 19 and 23, corresponding to visits V03 through V10. Donors had newly diagnosed WHO grade 3 or 4 IDH1-mutant astrocytomas with loss of nuclear ATRX. The samples were drawn from NOA16, a multicentre, single-arm, open-label phase I trial in Germany that tested a mutant IDH1 peptide vaccine in humans for the first time. Genomic DNA for TCRB sequencing was isolated from EDTA blood with the DNeasy Blood and Tissue Kit. The library was generated by the immunoSEQ multiplex PCR assay. The hsTCRB Kit was used according to the manufacturer's protocol to amplify rearranged TCR beta chain sequences. An Illumina MiSeq was used to sequence the TCRB libraries. The paper's processing steps were these. The proprietary platform of the kit vendor was used for demultiplexing, trimming and gene mapping. The table was pulled from immuneACCESS by TCRdb, which kept in-frame rearrangements only. Such tables lose some clones; where checked, under half of the loss comes from unresolved V genes, and the rest has no known cause. The DNA gave D and trimming, while V, J and clone size come from that table. The sample table holds around 40,000 clones, of which approximately 79% were seen once. The top ten constitute over 15% of the sample.

This clone was counted between two and nine times. Its binding antigen is unknown. Base quality data are lacking; no much larger clone is found one base away. Including the terminal cysteine and phenylalanine, the CDR3 comprises 14 residues. Solely the CDR3 DNA is kept, with 42 bases framed from the first base. From the germline V gene, CDR1 is MGHDK and CDR2 is SYGVNS. V and J lose 2 bases and 10 bases, and a span of 14 bases separates them. Source: PBMCs, taken from a glioma patient whose treatment included an IDH1 peptide vaccine. The TCR sequence derives from a man younger than 35 with glioma. Some clones in this sample may be carry-over from other donors' samples. Rearrangement joined TRBV25-1 to TRBJ1-4; no D gene call is confident. The CDR3 region has the sequence CASSEGGEIVKLFF. The bases are TGTGCCAGCAGTGAAGGCGGGGAAATAGTAAAACTGTTTTTT.